This T cell receptor beta chain originates from a study of OX40 agonist ivuxolimab in advanced cancers. Study-level background: Patients received the agonistic anti-OX40 (CD134) antibody ivuxolimab. Study results and caveats: It was not determined which antigens were specifically recognized by the peripheral T cells that had undergone clonal expansion.

The protocol was immunoSEQ multiplex PCR, while the TCRdb copy is restricted to in-frame clones and leaves out a portion. The table records about 48,000 clones, about 91% of them present only once. Patients had blood sampled at baseline and again on cycle 4 day 1 and cycle 7 day 1. For this clone: Its antigen remains unidentified.

The germline CDR1 and CDR2 sequences are MNHEY and SMNVEV (reference sequence). The CDR3 length is 16 residues. The J segment lost 1 base and the V segment lost 3 bases, leaving 6 bases of the junction unmatched. This TCR came from an adult with an advanced solid tumor such as melanoma, head and neck, liver or kidney cancer. The sample consisted of CD4+ or CD8+ T cells sorted from blood, taken in a trial of the OX40 agonist ivuxolimab. The chain recombines TRBV27 with TRBJ2-7, with 10 bases that match TRBD2. The CDR3: CASSFHGTSASYEQYF. CDR3 in DNA: TGTGCCAGCAGTTTCCACGGGACTAGCGCATCCTACGAGCAGTACTTC.